This passage covers 17 T cell receptor beta chains from one sample sequenced in a study of response to subunit inactivated influenza vaccine. From the RT-PCR reads, TCRdb called clonotypes with MiXCR, one entry per CDR3 protein. The sample holds around 570,000 distinct CDR3 sequences, about 11% seen once. These records were also assigned to another study, of T cells expressing NK-cell markers. That paper adds: TCR beta libraries carry UMIs added by 5'RACE template switching.

The sequencing used PBMCs from blood, collected on the day of vaccination. These receptors all stem from a man aged 50 or older who received an inactivated influenza vaccine.

This chain joins TRBV20-1 and TRBJ1-5; D is undetermined. The CDR3 is made up of 14 amino acids. Germline lookup yields CDR1 DFQATT and CDR2 SNEGSKA (reference sequence). Trimming left V 0 bases short and J 3 bases short, with 9 bases between. CDR3 in amino acids: CSARDLGYNQPQHF. In DNA, the CDR3 is TGCAGTGCTAGAGATCTGGGCTACAATCAGCCCCAGCATTTT.

Ten or more counts support this clonotype. The chain is built from TRBV12-3 or TRBV12-4 and TRBJ2-4, with TRBD1 matching 9 bases. Unmatched junction bases numbered 2, after V lost 5 bases and J lost 9 bases. This CDR3 spans 12 amino acids. CDR3 protein: CASSGTGTIQYF. CDR3 nucleotides: TGTGCCAGCAGTGGGACAGGGACCATTCAGTACTTC.

The chain has TRBV5-1 and TRBJ2-5; D gene unclear. V dropped 4 bases and J dropped 4 bases, with 14 bases sitting between them. The CDR3 is made up of 14 amino acids. Germline CDR1 SGHRS, CDR2 YFSETQ. The CDR3 reads CASSPGSGGETQYF. CDR3 bases: TGCGCCAGCAGCCCCGGGTCCGGCGGAGAGACCCAGTACTTC. The full variable domain, completed using reference TRBV5-1 and TRBJ2-5, is KAGVTQTPRYLIKTRGQQVTLSCSPISGHRSVSWYQQTPGQGLQFLFEYFSETQRNKGNFPGRFSGRQFSNSRSEMNVSTLELGDSALYLCASSPGSGGETQYFGPGTRLLVL.

This clonotype was picked up a small number of times. The chain employs TRBV3-1 and TRBJ1-1; D is unclear. This CDR3 has 13 amino acids. Germline CDR1 is LGHDT and CDR2 is YNNKEL (reference sequence). V lost 6 bases, J lost 1 base, and 9 bases lay in between. The CDR3 DNA is TGTGCCAGCAGACGAGCCAGGAACACTGAAGCTTTCTTT. Its translation: CASRRARNTEAFF.

This clonotype was counted only a few times. The V and J genes are TRBV5-1 and TRBJ2-7; D gene unclear. Per germline, CDR1 SGHRS and CDR2 YFSETQ. The CDR3 covers 15 residues. With 5 bases removed from V and 3 bases from J, the gap between germline ends came to 18 bases. The CDR3 reads CASRIPGQGFYEQYF. Here the CDR3 DNA reads TGCGCCAGCAGGATCCCGGGTCAAGGTTTCTACGAGCAGTACTTC. The entire variable domain, with the rest obtained from reference TRBV5-1 and TRBJ2-7, is as follows: KAGVTQTPRYLIKTRGQQVTLSCSPISGHRSVSWYQQTPGQGLQFLFEYFSETQRNKGNFPGRFSGRQFSNSRSEMNVSTLELGDSALYLCASRIPGQGFYEQYFGPGTRLTVT.

This chain joins TRBV5-1 and TRBJ2-2, with 13 bases aligning to TRBD2. CDR3 length: 19 amino acids. The germline gives CDR1 SGHRS, CDR2 YFSETQ. V lost 0 bases, J lost 5 bases, and 10 bases stayed unmatched. The CDR3 region is CASSLGTGLAGTLTGELFF. CDR3 coding DNA: TGCGCCAGCAGCTTGGGAACGGGACTAGCGGGAACCCTTACCGGGGAGCTGTTTTTT.

This chain links TRBV28 with TRBJ1-2; 10 bases match TRBD1. Germline V gene lookup returns CDR1 MDHEN and CDR2 SYDVKM. The CDR3 has 13 residues. J gave up 8 bases and V 5 bases, and 5 bases lay outside the gene matches. The CDR3 nucleotides read TGTGCCAGCAGTGACGACAGGGGGCTGGGCTACACCTTC. It codes for CASSDDRGLGYTF.

The rearrangement links TRBV4-1 to TRBJ2-3; D assignment may be TRBD1 or TRBD2 (6 bases each). The CDR3 consists of 16 residues. Per the germline V gene, CDR1 is MGHRA and CDR2 is YSYEKL. The V end was cut by 3 bases, the J end by 0 bases, with 13 bases between. CDR3 residues: CASSQPTGRSTDTQYF. The CDR3 nucleotides read TGCGCCAGCAGCCAGCCAACAGGGAGGAGCACAGATACGCAGTATTTT.

This clonotype was recorded at least ten times. The rearrangement joins TRBV6-2 or TRBV6-3 to TRBJ1-1, with D maybe TRBD1 (6 bases). The V end lost 6 bases, the J end lost 0 bases, and 17 bases lay between the germline ends. Germline V gene lookup returns CDR1 MNHEY and CDR2 SVGEGT. CDR3 length equals 16 residues. The chain's CDR3 is CASRTGQLMMNTEAFF. CDR3 sequence (DNA): TGTGCCAGCAGGACAGGACAATTGATGATGAACACTGAAGCTTTCTTT.

The chain has TRBV28 and TRBJ2-3; 8 bases align to TRBD1. The CDR3 sequence is 16 residues long. The germline CDR1 and CDR2 sequences are MDHEN and SYDVKM. The V gene end was trimmed by 2 bases and the J gene end by 4 bases; junction bases not matched to a gene: 8. The CDR3 loop is CASSLPGQGGPDTQYF. As DNA, the CDR3 is TGTGCCAGCAGTTTACCAGGACAGGGAGGCCCAGATACGCAGTATTTT.

This clonotype has only a few counts. The gene calls are TRBV10-3 and TRBJ2-7; 8 nucleotides match TRBD1. CDR3 size: 13 residues. V lost 6 bases, J lost 9 bases, and 10 bases stayed unmatched. Germline-derived CDR1 and CDR2 are ENHRY and SYGVKD. The CDR3 DNA is TGTGCCATCAGCGGACAGGGTAACCCTGGGCAGTACTTC. This encodes CAISGQGNPGQYF.

The gene calls are TRBV6-2 or TRBV6-3 and TRBJ1-5; tentative D call: TRBD1 (6 bases). The germline gives CDR1 MNHEY, CDR2 SVGEGT. Trimming took 6 bases from V and 3 from J, leaving 12 bases between them. The CDR3 is made up of 14 amino acids. The CDR3 DNA follows: TGTGCCAGCAGGACACAGGGATTCAATCAGCCCCAGCATTTT. This sequence encodes CASRTQGFNQPQHF.

The chain uses TRBV15 and TRBJ2-5, with a weak D call TRBD1 (6 bases). There are 14 residues in the CDR3. Trimming pared 4 bases from V and 5 bases from J, leaving 14 bases between. Germline CDR1 LNHNV, CDR2 YYDKDF (reference sequence). CDR3 in amino acids: CATSNHREAETQYF. CDR3 bases: TGTGCCACCAGCAACCACAGGGAAGCGGAGACCCAGTACTTC.

In this sample, this clonotype turned up a few times. A read error may account for a junction end that differs from germline. The chain links TRBV7-9 to TRBJ2-7, with 7 bases matching TRBD1. Germline CDR1 is SEHNR and CDR2 is FQNEAQ (reference sequence). The CDR3 loop spans 13 amino acids. CDR3 coding DNA: TGTGCCGGCAGTCCTACAGGGGACGGGGAGCAGTACTTC. Protein sequence: CAGSPTGDGEQYF.

The chain joins TRBV28 to TRBJ2-7; D is undetermined. Germline CDR1 and CDR2: MDHEN and SYDVKM. The CDR3 spans 15 residues. Between the trimmed V and J ends, which lost 4 bases and 6 bases, there was a span of 19 bases. The CDR3 loop is CASSSPQEQAREQYF. In DNA, the CDR3 is TGTGCCAGCAGTTCCCCGCAGGAGCAGGCCCGCGAGCAGTACTTC.

A few counts support this clonotype. V is TRBV12-3 or TRBV12-4 and J is TRBJ2-7; 10 nucleotides align to TRBD2. The CDR3 length is 14 residues. V dropped 7 bases and J dropped 5; count of bases not matched to a gene: 8. The CDR3 loop reads CASIEREGLNEQYF. The CDR3 DNA sequence: TGTGCCAGCATCGAGCGGGAGGGCCTAAACGAGCAGTACTTC.

The chain is built from TRBV6-2 or TRBV6-3 and TRBJ2-1, with 8 positions matching TRBD2. The CDR3 length is 15 residues. With V trimmed by 3 bases and J by 8 bases, 9 bases remained unmatched. The germline V gene has CDR1 MNHEY and CDR2 SVGEGT. The CDR3 here is CASSYLLAGRDEQFF. The CDR3 DNA reads as TGTGCCAGCAGTTATTTATTAGCGGGGAGGGATGAGCAGTTCTTC.